This TCR beta chain was recovered during a study of T cell repertoires in aging, cancer and after chemotherapy (dated by TCRdb to between 2018 and 2020). About the investigation overall: The donors fell into six age groups ranging from 30 or younger to 70 or older, and each group had at least three individuals. To examine immunoaging and T cell reconstitution after chemotherapy, the study profiled TCR beta repertoires in peripheral blood from healthy donors and cancer patients. In the hematological group, the paired samples taken before and after chemotherapy came from chronic lymphocytic leukemia patients who were treated with regimens based on fludarabine or bendamustine. The full dataset contained around 10 million TCR reads. The cohort comprised 218 cancer patients, roughly 93 with hematological and around 130 with solid cancers, plus 95 healthy donors as a reference group. Points the paper makes about the study in general: Significantly lower blood TCR diversity and higher clonality were observed in untreated patients with hematological or solid cancers than in age-matched healthy donors. The authors noted that the repertoire data do not allow conclusions about immunological memory after chemotherapy. Median generation probability increased over the chemotherapy interval in both cancer cohorts, suggesting repertoire reconstitution through rebound thymic output. In healthy donors, the decline in TCR diversity with age was mainly explained by loss of richness, whereas in cancer patients loss of evenness was also found to contribute. Lymphoid organ infiltration was present in hematological cancer patients, and this infiltration may itself impair thymic emigration or peripheral T cell expansion.

Using a mixed TRB-A/B primer pool, multiplex touch-down PCR amplified rearranged TRB sequences covering the V, D and J segments. Two consecutive PCR reactions with Phusion HS II polymerase added Illumina adapters and sample indices to the amplicons. Amplicons were gel-purified with the NucleoSpin Gel and PCR Clean-up kit, then checked with Qubit and an Agilent 2100 Bioanalyzer. Sequencing of libraries was carried out on an Illumina MiSeq in 600-cycle, single-indexed, paired-end runs. The authors processed their data as follows. Processing of the TRB sequences was carried out with MiXCR versions 2.12 and 3.0.5. Each unique CDR3 nucleotide sequence counted as one clone, and only productive sequences with at least two reads were retained. The repertoire metrics were Shannon diversity, evenness, clonality (defined as one minus evenness), and alpha-parameterized diversity profiles covering alpha 0 to 5. The IGoR algorithm was used to calculate generation probabilities for clones in the paired samples taken before and after chemotherapy. The public reads were quality trimmed at Q25 with fastp and then assembled into clones with MiXCR by TCRdb, keeping productive beta chains. Rows matching on CDR3 protein sequence are summarized as one entry with the most common DNA and genes. In this record, the V and J calls reflect TCRdb's handling and not the investigators' own analysis. The sample table lists some 9,300 distinct CDR3 sequences, about a quarter of them with a count of one. Roughly an eighth of the sample lies in the top ten.

TCR beta rearrangements were amplified from genomic DNA isolated from peripheral blood, not from sorted cells or RNA. This clonotype registers as medium-sized (0.01 to 0.1%) within its sample. The antigen this receptor binds is unknown. The input lacks base qualities; no much larger clone sits a single base away. The TCR originated in a human donor with a blood cancer. The donor label of this sample is uncertain. The sample was blood.

This receptor carries the CDR3 CASRPPGLDGNTIYF. The nucleotides are TGTGCCAGCCGACCGCCAGGGCTTGATGGAAACACCATATATTTT. The chain is assembled from TRBV19 and TRBJ1-3; tentative D gene TRBD1, with 5 bases matching. There are 15 amino acids in the CDR3, from cysteine to phenylalanine inclusive. Only CDR3 DNA remains: 45 bases, in frame from the first base. The junction shows trimming of 9 bases on V and 3 bases on J, plus 18 bases between the germline ends. According to the germline V gene (reference sequence), CDR1 reads LNHDA and CDR2 reads SQIVND. Reference TRBV19 and TRBJ1-3 genes cover what lies past the CDR3, so the full variable domain is DGGITQSPKYLFRKEGQNVTLSCEQNLNHDAMYWYRQDPGQGLRLIYYSQIVNDFQKGDIAEGYSVSREKKESFPLTVTSAQKNPTAFYLCASRPPGLDGNTIYFGEGSWLTVV.